The rows below give T cell receptor beta chains drawn from one sample of a study of monozygotic twins with inflammatory bowel disease. TCRdb reprocessed the 5' RACE reads, keeping one entry per CDR3 protein, no DNA. Its table lists just over 300,000 distinct CDR3 sequences. The sequenced sample consisted of blood. The source is a human donor with ulcerative colitis or Crohn's disease, or a healthy co-twin of an affected twin (not recorded which). Both conserved end residues are part of each CDR3.

>TRBV12-3/TRBV12-4|TRBJ1-2
CASRALDRGGYGYTF
>TRBV10-3|TRBJ2-1
CATRGTSGSGEQFF
>TRBV10-1|TRBJ2-3
CASSEGLAFTDTQYF
>TRBV20-1|TRBJ1-4
CSARGRNRATNEKLFF
>TRBV18|TRBJ2-4
CASSPPTGENIQYF
>TRBV28|TRBJ2-3
CASRQASRIDTQYF
>TRBV12-3/TRBV12-4|TRBJ2-6
CASSPKSGANVLTF
>TRBV20-1|TRBJ2-7
CSASLLDTYEQYF
>TRBV11-2|TRBJ2-4
CASSLGLGQGDRNIQYF
>TRBV5-4|TRBJ2-7
CASSGGSSYEQYF
>TRBV15|TRBJ2-7
CATSSRSGDRSYEQYF
>TRBV27|TRBJ1-5
CASSLMGSFNQPQHF
>TRBV3-1|TRBJ1-6
CASSSDSRPLHF
>TRBV7-9|TRBJ2-5
CASTPREVAATQYF
>TRBV30|TRBJ2-2
CAWSVKGYTGELFF
>TRBV7-9|TRBJ2-5
CANQPPDRAYRETQYF
>TRBV5-1|TRBJ1-2
CASSLDGGVKANYGYTF
>TRBV6-2/TRBV6-3|TRBJ2-7
CASFRDRGSEQYF
>TRBV7-2|TRBJ2-4
CASSLVAVVNIQYF
>TRBV20-1|TRBJ2-5
CSARDLMRGTQETQYF
>TRBV6-1|TRBJ2-7
CATQGAWASSYEQYF
>TRBV7-9|TRBJ2-1
CASTPSGGQQLYNEQFF
>TRBV7-2|TRBJ2-7
CASSPSYEQYF